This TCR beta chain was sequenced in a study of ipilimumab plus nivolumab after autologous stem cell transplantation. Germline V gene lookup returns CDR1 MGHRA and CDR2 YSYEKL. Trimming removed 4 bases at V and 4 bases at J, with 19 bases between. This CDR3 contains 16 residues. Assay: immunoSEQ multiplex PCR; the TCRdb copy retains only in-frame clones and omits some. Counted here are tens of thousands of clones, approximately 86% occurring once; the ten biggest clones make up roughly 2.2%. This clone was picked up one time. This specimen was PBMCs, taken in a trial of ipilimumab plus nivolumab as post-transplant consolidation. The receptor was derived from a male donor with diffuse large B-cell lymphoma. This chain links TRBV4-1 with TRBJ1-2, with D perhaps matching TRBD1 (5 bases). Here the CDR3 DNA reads TGCGCCAGCAGCCGTTGGGGGACGGACTACTCCTATGGCTACACCTTC. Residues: CASSRWGTDYSYGYTF.